Ten or more counts support the clone carrying this T cell receptor (beta chain). The antigen is not known. This sample was taken from a study of human T cells and chemical hapten exposure. Study-level findings and limits: PT1 expanded TCR numbers rose with patch test score. No shift was seen in TCRs above 1 in 1000 frequency with DPC sensitization.

Trimming removed 1 base from V and 6 bases from J; junction bases left unmatched: 2. The CDR3 length is 15 residues. Germline assignment: CDR1 SGHVS and CDR2 FNYEAQ. Documented time point: patch test 2, 6 weeks after DPC sensitization. Indicated treatment: therapeutic diphenylcyclopropenone sensitization with weekly scalp DPC. Individual cDNA molecules (in the library) carried attached unique molecular identifiers. MiXCR, applied by TCRdb to the RACE reads, yields one record per CDR3 protein. The profile shows under 75,000 distinct CDR3 sequences, 8.5% to 9% of them singletons. The source of this sequence is a woman between 50 and 59 years old with alopecia areata. Some clones in this sample may be carry-over from other donors' samples. The specimen comprised whole blood, sampled in connection with sensitization to the hapten diphenylcyclopropenone (DPC). This rearrangement joins TRBV7-6 to TRBJ2-3, with 12 bases aligning to TRBD2. The CDR3 region has the DNA TGTGCCAGCAGCTTAGGACTAGCGGGAGTGGATACGCAGTATTTT. Its protein product is CASSLGLAGVDTQYF.